One and the same sample provided the 32 T cell receptor beta chains below, sequenced in a study of ipilimumab plus nivolumab after autologous stem cell transplantation. Clones were read by immunoSEQ multiplex PCR, and TCRdb kept only the in-frame ones, dropping some. The sample carries 20,000 to 25,000 clones, 70% to 85% recorded once. This specimen was PBMCs, taken in a trial of ipilimumab plus nivolumab as post-transplant consolidation. These receptors were collected from a male donor with diffuse large B-cell lymphoma.

This clone is medium-sized by share. The chain has TRBV7-8 and TRBJ1-5; D uncertain. Germline V CDR1 and CDR2: SGHVS, FQNEAQ. Trimming shortened V by 5 bases and J by 6 bases, and 11 bases separated the two germline ends. The CDR3 is 13 residues long. The CDR3 here is CASSRKPGQPQHF. In DNA form, the CDR3 reads TGTGCCAGCAGCCGAAAGCCAGGTCAGCCCCAGCATTTT. Together with reference TRBV7-8 and TRBJ1-5, the CDR3 gives the full variable domain: GAGVSQSPRYKVAKRGQDVALRCDPISGHVSLFWYQQALGQGPEFLTYFQNEAQLDKSGLPSDRFFAERPEGSVSTLKIQRTQQEDSAVYLCASSRKPGQPQHFGDGTRLSIL.

V and J are TRBV2 and TRBJ2-5; 7 bases match TRBD2. The last part of the DNA fits TRBJ2-7 better; the J call may be wrong. CDR1 is SNHLY, CDR2 FYNNEI, per germline. The CDR3 is made up of 17 amino acids. Written as DNA, the CDR3 is TGTGCCAGCAGTGGGGGGGAGGGTCAGAGGGTGCACCACGAGCAGTACTTC. It yields the protein CASSGGEGQRVHHEQYF.

The rearrangement joins TRBV6-6 to TRBJ1-1, with D unresolved. The CDR3 covers 15 residues. Trimming left V 5 bases short and J 4 bases short, with 17 bases between. Germline CDR1 and CDR2: MNHNY and SVGAGI (reference sequence). The CDR3 protein is CASSSRRGGSTEAFF. CDR3 coding DNA: TGTGCCAGCAGTAGCCGCCGGGGAGGGAGCACTGAAGCTTTCTTT.

This sequence joins TRBV19 and TRBJ2-3; 14 bases fit TRBD2. Germline CDR1 LNHDA, CDR2 SQIVND (reference sequence). The CDR3 is made up of 17 amino acids. J lost 5 bases, V lost 1 base, and 5 bases had no gene match. Here the CDR3 reads CASSIGLAGGRRDTQYF. CDR3 bases: TGTGCCAGTAGTATAGGACTAGCGGGGGGGCGTCGAGATACGCAGTATTTT.

This clone was counted a few times. The genes are TRBV4-1 and TRBJ2-1; D may be TRBD1 (6 bases). V was pared by 4 bases and J by 7 bases, with 8 bases between. Looked up from germline, CDR1 is MGHRA and CDR2 is YSYEKL. This CDR3 comprises 12 residues. The CDR3 DNA sequence: TGCGCCAGCAGCCGGACAGCAAATGAGCAGTTCTTC. The encoded protein is CASSRTANEQFF.

This chain connects TRBV4-1 to TRBJ1-2, with D tentatively TRBD1 (5 bases). The CDR3 sequence is 18 residues long. The V and J ends lost 0 bases and 3 bases respectively, with 20 bases between them. Per germline, CDR1 MGHRA and CDR2 YSYEKL. The CDR3 nucleotides read TGCGCCAGCAGCCAAGAAGGGAGAGGGGTGTTAACCCACTATGGCTACACCTTC. It encodes CASSQEGRGVLTHYGYTF.

V usage is TRBV6-6 and J usage is TRBJ2-3; TRBD1 is a possible D gene (5 bases). Per the germline V gene, CDR1 is MNHNY and CDR2 is SVGAGI (reference sequence). V shed 6 bases and J shed 1 base, with 8 bases lying between them. The CDR3 has 13 amino acids. CDR3 protein: CASRGRGTDTQYF. The CDR3 DNA follows: TGTGCCAGCAGAGGCAGGGGCACAGATACGCAGTATTTT.

In its sample, this clone is medium-sized (0.01 to 0.1%). The V and J genes are TRBV5-1 and TRBJ1-1; possibly TRBD1 for D (5 bases). Trimming took off 0 bases at V and 1 base at J, with 10 bases between the two ends. The CDR3 loop spans 15 amino acids. The germline V gene encodes CDR1 SGHRS and CDR2 YFSETQ. The CDR3 coding sequence is TGCGCCAGCAGCTTGGTACAGGCCTCGAACACTGAAGCTTTCTTT. Protein sequence: CASSLVQASNTEAFF.

The chain is built from TRBV7-9 and TRBJ2-5; D call uncertain. CDR1 and CDR2 (germline): SEHNR, FQNEAQ (reference sequence). This CDR3 has 12 residues. V was shortened by 3 bases and J by 1 base, with 3 bases between the two germline ends. The CDR3 DNA reads TGTGCCAGCAGCTTTTCCCAAGAGACCCAGTACTTC. Its translation is CASSFSQETQYF.

The chain uses TRBV7-2 and TRBJ2-1; D is uncertain. Germline V CDR1 and CDR2: SGHTA, FQGNSA. V was pared by 10 bases and J by 0 bases, with 16 bases between. The CDR3 length is 15 residues. CDR3 sequence reads: CATAQQSFSYNEQFF. The CDR3, as DNA: TGTGCCACCGCGCAACAGAGTTTCTCCTACAATGAGCAGTTCTTC.

This chain joins TRBV9 and TRBJ1-6, with a weak D call TRBD1 (6 bases). Deletions cut 0 bases from V and 7 bases from J, with 8 bases between. The length of the CDR3 is 14 residues. Germline V CDR1 and CDR2: SGDLS, YYNGEE. CDR3 coding DNA: TGTGCCAGCAGCGTAGACAGGGTGAATTCACCCCTCCACTTT. It codes for CASSVDRVNSPLHF. The full variable domain, its missing parts supplied by reference TRBV9 and TRBJ1-6, is DSGVTQTPKHLITATGQRVTLRCSPRSGDLSVYWYQQSLDQGLQFLIQYYNGEERAKGNILERFSAQQFPDLHSELNLSSLELGDSALYFCASSVDRVNSPLHFGNGTRLTVT.

The rearrangement links TRBV5-1 to TRBJ2-3, with 11 bases fitting TRBD2. CDR3 length: 19 amino acids. Looked up from germline, CDR1 is SGHRS and CDR2 is YFSETQ. V trimming: 1 base; J trimming: 0 bases; junction bases outside the gene matches: 10. The CDR3 protein is CASSLIPSGGLRSTDTQYF. The CDR3, as DNA: TGCGCCAGCAGCTTGATACCTAGCGGGGGGTTGAGGAGCACAGATACGCAGTATTTT.

The genes are TRBV9 and TRBJ1-4; tentative D call: TRBD1 (5 bases). With 1 base removed from V and 8 bases from J, the gap between germline ends came to 15 bases. This CDR3 region has 15 residues. Germline-derived CDR1 and CDR2 are SGDLS and YYNGEE. This chain's CDR3 is CASSVYGGDGEKLFF. The CDR3 coding sequence is TGTGCCAGCAGCGTATACGGGGGAGATGGAGAAAAACTGTTTTTT.

The chain links TRBV18 to TRBJ2-5; weak D call: TRBD1 (5 bases). This CDR3 has 16 amino acids. Trimming took off 1 base at V and 0 bases at J, with 12 bases between the two ends. Germline V lookup: CDR1 KGHSH, CDR2 LQKENI. The CDR3 coding sequence is TGTGCCAGCTCACCACGGCAGGACACTAACCAAGAGACCCAGTACTTC. Its protein product is CASSPRQDTNQETQYF.

This clone is categorized as hyperexpanded. This chain joins TRBV4-1 and TRBJ2-7, with D possibly TRBD2 on 6 matching bases. The V end was cut by 1 base, the J end by 5 bases, with 15 bases between. The CDR3 length is 15 residues. Germline CDR1 and CDR2: MGHRA and YSYEKL. CDR3 protein: CASSQGDRSGDEQYF. CDR3 DNA sequence: TGCGCCAGCAGCCAAGGGGACCGCTCGGGGGACGAGCAGTACTTC.

The J gene is TRBJ1-1, the V gene TRBV5-1; TRBD1 matches at 10 bases. V shed 4 bases and J 5 bases; nucleotides not matched to a gene: 8. The CDR3 totals 15 residues. CDR1 and CDR2 (germline): SGHRS, YFSETQ. The CDR3 nucleotides read TGCGCCAGCAGCACAGGACAGGGGGGTTTGACTGAAGCTTTCTTT. It codes for CASSTGQGGLTEAFF.

This clone showed up just a few times. This chain links TRBV5-1 with TRBJ1-1; 10 bases are shared with TRBD1. CDR3 size: 17 residues. Germline V CDR1 and CDR2: SGHRS, YFSETQ. V lost 3 bases, J lost 4 bases, and 12 bases stayed unmatched. The CDR3 nucleotides are TGCGCCAGCAGCTCGCCGACGACAGGGGGCGGAGGCACTGAAGCTTTCTTT. Its translation is CASSSPTTGGGGTEAFF.

The genes are TRBV19 and TRBJ2-7, with D possibly TRBD1 on 5 matching bases. The CDR3 runs 15 residues. Germline CDR1 is LNHDA and CDR2 is SQIVND (reference sequence). V lost 1 base, J lost 6 bases, and 16 bases lay in between. The CDR3 here is CASSIGQLSRSEQYF. CDR3 sequence (DNA): TGTGCCAGTAGTATAGGACAGTTAAGCCGCTCCGAGCAGTACTTC.

Here the CDR3 reads CASSDNSYSYEQYF. The CDR3, as DNA: TGCGCCAGCAGCGATAACAGTTACTCCTACGAGCAGTACTTC. V and J are TRBV5-1 and TRBJ2-5; D unresolved. The better agreement between TRBJ2-7 and the DNA end casts doubt on the J call. CDR1 SGHRS and CDR2 YFSETQ come from the germline V gene. CDR3 length: 14 amino acids.

This clone came up once. The chain has TRBV19 and TRBJ2-1, with 7 bases identical to TRBD2. The CDR3 contains 12 residues. After removal of 6 bases from V and 7 bases from J, the junction contained 3 bases not matched to a gene. Germline CDR1 LNHDA, CDR2 SQIVND (reference sequence). CDR3 nucleotide sequence: TGTGCCAGTAGGGAGCGGGGAAATGAGCAGTTCTTC. It specifies CASRERGNEQFF. The full variable domain, completed using reference TRBV19 and TRBJ2-1, is DGGITQSPKYLFRKEGQNVTLSCEQNLNHDAMYWYRQDPGQGLRLIYYSQIVNDFQKGDIAEGYSVSREKKESFPLTVTSAQKNPTAFYLCASRERGNEQFFGPGTRLTVL.

The rearrangement uses TRBV9 and TRBJ2-7; D assignment may be TRBD1 or TRBD2 (7 bases each). The CDR3 has 15 residues. In germline, CDR1 is SGDLS, CDR2 YYNGEE. V lost 0 bases and J 7 bases, leaving 17 bases between the germline ends. The CDR3 loop is CASSVGGEGAREQYF. Here the CDR3 DNA reads TGTGCCAGCAGCGTAGGTGGGGAGGGGGCTCGTGAGCAGTACTTC. Supplemented by reference TRBV9 and TRBJ2-7, the full variable domain reads DSGVTQTPKHLITATGQRVTLRCSPRSGDLSVYWYQQSLDQGLQFLIQYYNGEERAKGNILERFSAQQFPDLHSELNLSSLELGDSALYFCASSVGGEGAREQYFGPGTRLTVT.

The V call is TRBV25-1, the J call TRBJ2-7, with a weak D call TRBD1 (5 bases). The V gene's germline CDR1 is MGHDK and CDR2 SYGVNS. Trimming cost V 7 bases and J 7 bases, with 17 bases left between them. The CDR3 contains 13 residues. The CDR3 DNA reads TGTGCCAGCAACTCAGGTGGGGCCTTTGAGCAGTACTTC. It encodes CASNSGGAFEQYF.

The rearrangement joins TRBV9 to TRBJ2-2; tentatively, D is TRBD1 or TRBD2 (6 bases each). Per germline, CDR1 SGDLS and CDR2 YYNGEE. The ends were cut back, 3 bases at V and 5 bases at J, with 23 bases in the middle. The CDR3 consists of 18 residues. CDR3 sequence: CASSAGWGAAGVTGELFF. The CDR3 DNA reads TGTGCCAGCAGCGCCGGCTGGGGGGCGGCAGGGGTGACCGGGGAGCTGTTTTTT.

The chain uses TRBV5-1 and TRBJ2-3; tentatively, D is TRBD1 (6 bases). The V gene's germline CDR1 is SGHRS and CDR2 YFSETQ. CDR3 length: 14 residues. The V and J ends lost 5 bases and 4 bases respectively, with 14 bases between them. Here the CDR3 reads CASREQGLADTQYF. The CDR3, as DNA: TGCGCCAGCAGGGAACAGGGTTTGGCAGATACGCAGTATTTT.

V usage is TRBV18 and J usage is TRBJ2-4, with D perhaps TRBD2 (5 bases). This CDR3 contains 15 residues. V was pared by 1 base and J by 5 bases, with 12 bases between. The germline CDR1 and CDR2 sequences are KGHSH and LQKENI. This chain's CDR3 is CASSPQAGAENIQYF. CDR3 coding DNA: TGTGCCAGCTCACCACAGGCGGGCGCGGAAAACATTCAGTACTTC.

The chain recombines TRBV5-4 with TRBJ2-5; 11 bases align to TRBD2. The last part of the DNA fits TRBJ2-7 better; the J call may be wrong. Germline V CDR1 and CDR2: SGHNT, YYREEE (reference sequence). CDR3 length: 16 residues. CDR3 protein: CASSSGLAGNFYEQYF. As DNA, the CDR3 is TGTGCCAGCAGCAGCGGACTAGCGGGTAATTTCTACGAGCAGTACTTC.

V is TRBV6-5 and J is TRBJ2-7, with D tentatively TRBD1 (5 bases). The CDR3 contains 14 residues. Trimming shortened V by 5 bases and J by 1 base, and 12 bases separated the two germline ends. Looked up from germline, CDR1 is MNHEY and CDR2 is SVGAGI. As DNA, the CDR3 is TGTGCCAGCAGTCCCCAGGGTGAATCCTACGAGCAGTACTTC. Encoded protein: CASSPQGESYEQYF.

V gene TRBV5-4 combines with J gene TRBJ1-2; 9 bases align to TRBD1. Germline-derived CDR1 and CDR2 are SGHNT and YYREEE (reference sequence). The CDR3 has 16 amino acids. V lost 3 bases and J lost 0; bases outside the gene matches: 6. CDR3 residues: CASSWGQGYSNYGYTF. In DNA form, the CDR3 reads TGTGCCAGCAGCTGGGGACAGGGCTATTCTAACTATGGCTACACCTTC.

This clone appeared a few times. J is TRBJ1-6 and V is TRBV9; a weak D match, TRBD1 (5 bases). The CDR3 is made up of 14 amino acids. Germline V gene data show CDR1 as SGDLS and CDR2 as YYNGEE. V was pared by 4 bases and J by 8 bases, with 13 bases between. The CDR3 spells CASSRGLGDSPLHF. The CDR3 nucleotides read TGTGCCAGCAGCCGAGGATTGGGGGATTCACCCCTCCACTTT.

V and J are TRBV7-3 and TRBJ2-1; tentatively, D is TRBD2 (5 bases). Trimming removed 4 bases at V and 9 bases at J, with 10 bases between. Germline CDR1 reads SGHTA; CDR2 reads FQGTGA. The CDR3 runs to 12 residues. CDR3 amino acids: CASSSPRGEQFF. The CDR3 DNA sequence: TGTGCCAGCAGCTCGCCCCGGGGTGAGCAGTTCTTC.

The chain joins TRBV28 to TRBJ1-2, with D possibly TRBD1 on 6 matching bases. The CDR3 loop spans 12 amino acids. Looked up from germline, CDR1 is MDHEN and CDR2 is SYDVKM. The V end was cut by 8 bases, the J end by 4 bases, with 11 bases between. The CDR3 DNA follows: TGTGCCAGCCGACAGGCCTCCTATGGCTACACCTTC. It encodes CASRQASYGYTF.

This clone came up a few times. The chain carries TRBV10-3 and TRBJ1-5; D call uncertain. Germline V gene data show CDR1 as ENHRY and CDR2 as SYGVKD. The CDR3 has 13 residues. Trimming left V 6 bases short and J 3 bases short, with 9 bases between. CDR3: CAIRETPNQPQHF. As DNA, the CDR3 is TGTGCCATCAGGGAGACACCCAATCAGCCCCAGCATTTT.